The 30 T cell receptor beta chains reported below all come from one sample, sequenced in a study of cytomegalovirus exposure and HLA in healthy donors (dated by TCRdb to the late 2010s). Library preparation used the immunoSEQ multiplex PCR assay. For the multiplex PCR, a mixture combining 60 forward primers for TCR Vbeta segments and 13 reverse primers for TCR Jbeta segments was used. The table comes from immuneACCESS by way of TCRdb, which keeps in-frame sequences with V and J called. Part of the clones is missing from these tables; in studies checked, under half for an unresolved V gene and the rest for unknown reasons. The sample table records some 130,000 clones; roughly 70% of these occur just once. Around 4.2% of the sample rests with the top ten. Sequenced material: PBMCs. Receptors originate from a man aged 45-65 years in good health and CMV-seropositive.

The V gene is TRBV7-9, the J gene TRBJ1-5; 9 nucleotides agree with TRBD1. Germline CDR1 and CDR2: SEHNR and FQNEAQ (reference sequence). This CDR3 contains 18 residues. Unmatched junction bases numbered 19, after V lost 5 bases and J lost 8 bases. The CDR3 loop is CASSPRRYRDRAIKPQHF. The CDR3 DNA sequence: TGTGCCAGCAGCCCTCGCAGATACCGGGACAGGGCCATCAAGCCCCAGCATTTT.

This clone was seen once. The V gene is TRBV6-6, the J gene TRBJ2-1; 8 bases match TRBD2. The CDR3 extends over 15 amino acids. Germline-derived CDR1 and CDR2 are MNHNY and SVGAGI (reference sequence). With 5 bases clipped from V and 6 bases from J, the junction kept 9 bases outside the gene matches. CDR3 in DNA: TGTGCCAGCAGTCCCTCCGGGACTAGTGGCAATGAGCAGTTCTTC. As protein: CASSPSGTSGNEQFF.

V and J are TRBV5-1 and TRBJ2-7; the match to TRBD1 covers 7 bases. V lost 3 bases and J lost 3; bases outside the gene matches: 9. The CDR3 contains 15 residues. CDR1 is SGHRS and CDR2 is YFSETQ in the germline V gene. CDR3 in DNA: TGCGCCAGCAGCTCTGATGACAGGGCCGTCTACGAGCAGTACTTC. Its translation is CASSSDDRAVYEQYF.

This chain uses TRBV7-9 with TRBJ1-1, with 11 bases fitting TRBD1. CDR3 length: 16 amino acids. V shed 5 bases, J shed 3 bases, and the junction held 8 bases outside the gene matches. CDR1 is SEHNR, CDR2 FQNEAQ, per germline (reference sequence). The DNA for the CDR3 is TGTGCCAGCAGCCGGGGGACAGGGGGTCTGGACACTGAAGCTTTCTTT. This encodes CASSRGTGGLDTEAFF.

This clone appeared once. This chain joins TRBV13 and TRBJ2-3; possible D gene TRBD2, 5 bases. CDR1 is PRHDT, CDR2 FYEKMQ, per germline (reference sequence). V shed 4 bases and J shed 2 bases, with 10 bases lying between them. CDR3 length equals 14 residues. CDR3 nucleotide sequence: TGTGCCAGCAGCTCTACTAGAAACACAGATACGCAGTATTTT. Amino acids: CASSSTRNTDTQYF.

The V gene is TRBV9, the J gene TRBJ1-5; D not certain. Germline V gene lookup returns CDR1 SGDLS and CDR2 YYNGEE. V lost 4 bases to trimming and J lost 0 bases, with 8 bases between them. The CDR3 runs to 14 residues. Here the CDR3 DNA reads TGTGCCAGCAGCCGTAGCCATAGCAATCAGCCCCAGCATTTT. Translating it yields CASSRSHSNQPQHF.

V and J are TRBV10-3 and TRBJ2-3; 7 nucleotides line up with TRBD1. The CDR3 covers 16 residues. The germline CDR1 and CDR2 sequences are ENHRY and SYGVKD. Trimming took 10 bases from V and 2 from J; bases not matched to a gene: 15. CDR3 protein: CASLPGTASFTDTQYF. CDR3 in DNA: TGTGCCAGCCTACCCGGGACAGCAAGTTTCACAGATACGCAGTATTTT.

This sequence joins TRBV19 and TRBJ1-2; a possible D gene is TRBD1 (5 bases). The CDR3 runs to 15 residues. Germline V lookup: CDR1 LNHDA, CDR2 SQIVND (reference sequence). Trimming removed 4 bases at V and 2 bases at J, with 14 bases between. The CDR3 spells CASSTAGNLNYGYTF. The CDR3 DNA is TGTGCCAGTAGTACAGCAGGGAATCTCAACTATGGCTACACCTTC.

The table lists this clone with a count of one. J is TRBJ2-1 and V is TRBV5-1; TRBD2 agrees at 8 bases. The CDR3 has 16 amino acids. Germline CDR1 and CDR2: SGHRS and YFSETQ. V dropped 5 bases and J dropped 0; count of bases not matched to a gene: 7. This CDR3 reads CASRAASGSSYNEQFF. DNA for the CDR3: TGCGCCAGCAGGGCCGCAAGCGGGAGCTCCTACAATGAGCAGTTCTTC. Together with reference TRBV5-1 and TRBJ2-1, the CDR3 gives the full variable domain: KAGVTQTPRYLIKTRGQQVTLSCSPISGHRSVSWYQQTPGQGLQFLFEYFSETQRNKGNFPGRFSGRQFSNSRSEMNVSTLELGDSALYLCASRAASGSSYNEQFFGPGTRLTVL.

The rearrangement joins TRBV11-3 to TRBJ2-2, with D unclear. Germline assignment: CDR1 SGHNT and CDR2 YENEEA. V was shortened by 5 bases and J by 6 bases, with 10 bases between the two germline ends. This CDR3 has 13 amino acids. CDR3 DNA: TGTGCCAGCAGCCCAGATTTCCCCGGGGAGCTGTTTTTT. It encodes CASSPDFPGELFF.

The rearrangement uses TRBV6-5 and TRBJ1-1; D not certain. V was shortened by 7 bases and J by 3 bases, with 12 bases between the two germline ends. From germline, CDR1 is MNHEY and CDR2 SVGAGI. CDR3 length: 13 residues. The CDR3 loop reads CASTKRVDTEAFF. As DNA, the CDR3 is TGTGCCAGCACTAAACGGGTGGACACTGAAGCTTTCTTT.

This clone was seen a single time. The CDR3 bases are TGTGCCAGCAGCCCGGTTCTTAGGGGCAGCTCCTACGAGCAGTACTTC. Protein: CASSPVLRGSSYEQYF. The chain combines TRBV11-1 with TRBJ2-7, with D maybe TRBD1 (5 bases). CDR3 length: 16 amino acids. V lost 5 bases, J lost 0 bases, and 17 bases lay in between. Germline values: CDR1 SGHAT, CDR2 FQDESV (reference sequence).

This chain joins TRBV6-5 and TRBJ1-2, with 7 bases that match TRBD1. The CDR3 extends over 14 amino acids. With V trimmed by 2 bases and J by 6 bases, 6 bases remained unmatched. Germline V gene lookup returns CDR1 MNHEY and CDR2 SVGAGI. Here the CDR3 reads CASSYGTGTDGYTF. CDR3 in DNA: TGTGCCAGCAGTTACGGGACCGGGACAGATGGCTACACCTTC.

J is TRBJ1-1 and V is TRBV5-1, with 9 bases identical to TRBD1. V gave up 4 bases and J gave up 5 bases; unmatched junction bases: 9. This CDR3 is built from 15 residues. Looked up from germline, CDR1 is SGHRS and CDR2 is YFSETQ. The DNA for the CDR3 is TGCGCCAGCAGCAACCGGGACAGGGATGGTACTGAAGCTTTCTTT. Translated: CASSNRDRDGTEAFF.

The rearrangement joins TRBV7-3 to TRBJ2-6, with D possibly matching TRBD1 (7 bases). V was clipped by 5 bases and J by 1 base, with 15 bases between them. Germline CDR1 is SGHTA and CDR2 is FQGTGA. The CDR3 is 17 amino acids. CDR3 protein: CASSNQGGRSGANVLTF. The CDR3 DNA reads TGTGCCAGCAGCAACCAGGGGGGAAGGTCTGGGGCCAACGTCCTGACTTTC.

The chain uses TRBV7-9 and TRBJ2-4, with 7 bases matching TRBD2. Trimming cost V 4 bases and J 1 base; bases outside gene matches: 10. The CDR3 length is 17 residues. Germline V gene sequence: CDR1 SEHNR, CDR2 FQNEAQ (reference sequence). The CDR3 coding sequence is TGTGCCAGCAGCTCCAGAGGCGGGAGCGGGGCCAAAAACATTCAGTACTTC. This translates into CASSSRGGSGAKNIQYF.

This clone was seen only a few times. The chain uses TRBV6-5 and TRBJ1-2, with a possible D match to TRBD1 (6 bases). Looked up from germline, CDR1 is MNHEY and CDR2 is SVGAGI. Between the trimmed V and J ends, which lost 0 bases and 1 base, there was a span of 9 bases. This CDR3 comprises 15 residues. CDR3 sequence: CASSYSAQGNYGYTF. The CDR3 DNA is TGTGCCAGCAGTTACTCCGCACAGGGTAACTATGGCTACACCTTC.

The chain carries TRBV19 and TRBJ1-2, with TRBD1 as a possible D gene (6 bases). Between the trimmed V and J ends, which lost 5 bases and 1 base, there was a span of 14 bases. The CDR3 length is 15 residues. The V gene's germline CDR1 is LNHDA and CDR2 SQIVND (reference sequence). CDR3 region: CASSAQGTINYGYTF. The CDR3 nucleotides are TGTGCCAGTAGTGCACAGGGAACGATTAACTATGGCTACACCTTC.

The J gene is TRBJ2-3, the V gene TRBV18; D possibly corresponds to TRBD2 (5 bases). V was cut by 2 bases and J by 6 bases, with 9 bases left in between. Germline V gene data show CDR1 as KGHSH and CDR2 as LQKENI. The CDR3 loop spans 13 amino acids. DNA of the CDR3: TGTGCCAGCTCACCAGCGAGGGCCGATACGCAGTATTTT. This codes for CASSPARADTQYF.

The rearrangement uses TRBV5-1 and TRBJ1-4, with D maybe TRBD1 (6 bases). The V end lost 4 bases, the J end lost 5 bases, and 18 bases lay between the germline ends. The CDR3 is 16 amino acids. Germline lookup yields CDR1 SGHRS and CDR2 YFSETQ. CDR3 region: CASSQGSGTPNEKLFF. CDR3 nucleotides: TGCGCCAGCAGCCAGGGATCCGGGACACCAAATGAAAAACTGTTTTTT.

This clone came up a few times. The chain recombines TRBV27 with TRBJ1-4; 9 bases agree with TRBD1. Unmatched junction bases numbered 9, after V lost 5 bases and J lost 8 bases. Germline assignment: CDR1 MNHEY and CDR2 SMNVEV (reference sequence). The CDR3 is made up of 15 amino acids. CDR3 residues: CASSPRDRDLEKLFF. CDR3 sequence (DNA): TGTGCCAGCAGTCCCCGGGACAGGGACTTGGAAAAACTGTTTTTT.

V gene TRBV19 combines with J gene TRBJ2-7; 14 bases match TRBD2. This CDR3 region has 16 residues. With V trimmed by 5 bases and J by 5 bases, 8 bases remained unmatched. The germline gives CDR1 LNHDA, CDR2 SQIVND (reference sequence). The CDR3 sequence is CASSFGTSGRVHEQYF. The CDR3 nucleotides read TGTGCCAGTAGTTTCGGGACTAGCGGGAGAGTCCACGAGCAGTACTTC.

V usage is TRBV5-1 and J usage is TRBJ1-2; 7 nucleotides match TRBD1. This CDR3 has 17 residues. V was clipped by 3 bases and J by 5 bases; unmatched bases: 16. CDR1 and CDR2 from the germline V gene are SGHRS and YFSETQ. As DNA, the CDR3 is TGCGCCAGCAGCTCCCAATTGACAGGGCCTGACCCTTATGGCTACACCTTC. This gives the protein CASSSQLTGPDPYGYTF. Looking up the rest from reference TRBV5-1 and TRBJ1-2 gives the full variable domain: KAGVTQTPRYLIKTRGQQVTLSCSPISGHRSVSWYQQTPGQGLQFLFEYFSETQRNKGNFPGRFSGRQFSNSRSEMNVSTLELGDSALYLCASSSQLTGPDPYGYTFGSGTRLTVV.

For the CDR3, the DNA is TGTGCCAGCAGCCCGGACGGAGGCAACCCTAGTGAGCAGTACTTC. Its translation is CASSPDGGNPSEQYF. This sequence joins TRBV11-3 and TRBJ2-7; D is possibly TRBD2 (5 bases). CDR3 length: 15 amino acids. Trimming left V 5 bases short and J 7 bases short, with 21 bases between. Germline CDR1 and CDR2: SGHNT and YENEEA.

This rearrangement joins TRBV25-1 to TRBJ2-5; the match to TRBD1 covers 10 bases. The CDR3 totals 15 residues. The V segment lost 6 bases and the J segment 3 bases; nucleotides outside the gene matches: 7. CDR1 is MGHDK and CDR2 is SYGVNS in the germline V gene. The CDR3 region is CASRKAGQGEETQYF. The CDR3 DNA follows: TGTGCCAGCAGGAAAGCCGGACAGGGGGAAGAGACCCAGTACTTC. Full variable domain (outside the CDR3, taken from reference TRBV25-1 and TRBJ2-5): EADIYQTPRYLVIGTGKKITLECSQTMGHDKMYWYQQDPGMELHLIHYSYGVNSTEKGDLSSESTVSRIRTEHFPLTLESARPSHTSQYLCASRKAGQGEETQYFGPGTRLLVL.

The genes are TRBV5-4 and TRBJ1-2, with 9 bases lining up with TRBD1. The CDR3 has 14 amino acids. V shed 4 bases, J shed 10 bases, and the junction held 11 bases outside the gene matches. Germline V gene data show CDR1 as SGHNT and CDR2 as YYREEE (reference sequence). This chain's CDR3 is CASSLRRDREDYTF. The CDR3 nucleotides read TGTGCCAGCAGCCTGCGTCGGGACAGGGAAGACTACACCTTC.

The V and J genes are TRBV4-2 and TRBJ2-7, with no clear D. The length of the CDR3 is 15 residues. The germline gives CDR1 LGHNA, CDR2 YNFKEQ. Trimming took off 0 bases at V and 2 bases at J, with 11 bases between the two ends. CDR3 region: CASSQDLTDTYEQYF. DNA for the CDR3: TGTGCCAGCAGCCAAGATTTAACAGATACCTACGAGCAGTACTTC.

CDR3 DNA sequence: TGTGCCAGCAGCCCAGGGGGCCTCTATGGCTACACCTTC. This encodes CASSPGGLYGYTF. This chain links TRBV9 with TRBJ1-2; 8 nucleotides line up with TRBD1. This CDR3 region has 13 residues. V lost 4 bases and J lost 4; bases outside the gene matches: 3. CDR1 SGDLS and CDR2 YYNGEE come from the germline V gene.

The rearrangement links TRBV2 to TRBJ2-2, with a possible D match to TRBD2 (6 bases). This CDR3 region has 16 residues. Germline CDR1 and CDR2: SNHLY and FYNNEI. V was cut by 8 bases and J by 0 bases, with 16 bases left in between. CDR3 nucleotide sequence: TGTGCCAGCTTACGGGGGACTGTCGCGAACACCGGGGAGCTGTTTTTT. It is translated as CASLRGTVANTGELFF.

The CDR3 nucleotides read TGTGCCAGCAGTTTCGCGGCTAGCGGGAGCAATGAGCAGTTCTTC. Amino acid sequence: CASSFAASGSNEQFF. This chain joins TRBV27 and TRBJ2-1; 10 nucleotides align to TRBD2. Germline trimming cut 3 bases from V and 6 bases from J; bases unmatched to any gene: 5. Germline V gene lookup returns CDR1 MNHEY and CDR2 SMNVEV (reference sequence). The length of the CDR3 is 15 residues.